This T cell receptor beta chain originates from a study of cytomegalovirus exposure and HLA in healthy donors listed by TCRdb under 2017. For context, the study as a whole: According to an earlier analysis of several hundred of the donors, some 170 million T cells yielded over 100 million unique TCR beta sequences and around 280 Gb of sequence data. HLA typing included class I and class II loci at four-digit resolution. The study aimed to test whether signatures of past pathogen exposure could be identified by cataloging public T cell receptors. The study used immunosequencing to profile the T cell repertoires of 670 or so subjects and linked those repertoires to cytomegalovirus serostatus. Rather than using new phenotypic data, the later analysis identified candidate immune exposures from TCR beta sequences and from how often those sequences occurred across donors. Roughly 5 DR-DQ haplotypes were treated as single units for association and clustering because of strong linkage in the cohort. A later genetic analysis used genome-wide SNP genotypes for about 60% of the 666 donors, treating that subset as a discovery cohort. Among the roughly 390 genotyped donors, 81% belonged to the genetic ancestry cluster associated with self-reported Caucasian donors. An early release covering some 640 HLA-typed donors comprised roughly 300 gigabases of sequencing data and tens of millions of unique TCR sequences. The number of typed donors differed by locus: about 620-640 for A, B, C, DRB1 and DQB1; 500 to 550 for DQA1; 606 for DPA1; and around 490 for DPB1. An earlier analysis of around 540 of the donors applied high-throughput TCR beta sequencing to assess whether each TCR beta V gene segment acted as functional or pseudogenic. In addition to the first cohort of approximately 670 subjects, a separate validation cohort of some 120 different subjects was used. Donor age, sex, ethnicity and CMV serostatus were compiled alongside the repertoire data. Every discovery cohort repertoire had been produced on one sequencing platform. A later analysis re-analyzed previously published TCR beta repertoires from approximately 700 donors and added high-resolution HLA genotyping to study TCR occurrence patterns. To predict cytomegalovirus infection status, the study combined high-throughput TCR immunosequencing, statistical association of individual TCRs with disease status, and machine learning. Across approximately 400 genotyped donors of the cohort, an average of approximately 200,000 unique TCR beta nucleotide sequences per donor were sequenced, and approximately 17% of those sequences were non-productive.

Receptor libraries were prepared by the immunoSEQ multiplex PCR assay. For the multiplex PCR, a mixture combining 60 forward primers for TCR Vbeta segments and 13 reverse primers for TCR Jbeta segments was used. A multiplex PCR assay on genomic DNA amplified the CDR3 region of rearranged TCR beta genes. Amplified TCR beta libraries were sequenced as 87-base-pair reads on the Illumina HiSeq System. On the authors' methods: Across the 500 to 850 repertoires, a later analysis counted tens of millions of unique TCR beta chains, approximately 12 million of which were shared by at least two donors. A nearest-neighbor algorithm error-corrected the raw reads and collapsed the reads into unique sequences, merging closely related sequences to remove PCR and sequencing errors. V, D and J gene segments were assigned by aligning CDR3 sequences to IMGT reference sequences. For a sequence to be retained, at least a six-nucleotide match to both a V gene segment and a J gene segment was required. Rearrangements were called productive when the CDR3 lacked stop codons and stayed in frame with V and J; all others were non-productive. CDR3 was defined according to IMGT convention as the region running from the second conserved V-encoded cysteine to the conserved J-encoded phenylalanine. The earlier analysis of 500 to 650 of the donors excluded any sequence lacking an unambiguous match to a single V gene segment. An earlier analysis of a few hundred of the donors called V segments functional above 56.7% productive rearrangements and segregating when the between-donor standard deviation exceeded 5%. A statistical classification framework was built to diagnose cytomegalovirus status from the catalog of TCR beta chain sequences. In a later analysis, V and J genes were assigned by comparing TCR nucleotide sequences against IMGT/GENE-DB human TR gene sequences. In a later analysis, CDR3 sequences and most-parsimonious VDJ recombination scenarios were assigned using the TCRdist pipeline. In a later analysis, every TCR beta chain was defined by the combination of its CDR3 amino acid sequence and its V-gene family, and reads without a unique V-gene family were dropped. As a way to deal with suspected cross-contamination and a sequencing artifact, a later analysis dropped 450 to 600 nucleotide sequences that were highly shared and had low generation probability. In a later analysis, a clonal expansion index was calculated for each public chain from normalized within-repertoire ranks of inferred template counts. A later analysis computed generation probabilities with a VDJ recombination model fitted to out-of-frame rearrangements, and checked the results against IGoR. In a later analysis, TCR-TCR, TCR-HLA and TCR-CMV co-occurrence was scored with hypergeometric tests, and a repertoire-size bias correction was applied to TCR pairs. In a later analysis, false discovery rates were estimated by permuting HLA or CMV assignments 20 times. A later analysis grouped co-occurring TCRs with DBSCAN, adding TCRdist sequence similarity when clustering within HLA-allele-positive subsets. Repertoires with fewer than 30,000 or more than 120,000 public chains, plus five repertoires with anomalous nucleotide sharing, were excluded from co-occurrence clustering. Sourced from immuneACCESS, this table was stored by TCRdb with only in-frame sequences that have V and J called. A share of the clones is absent; for the studies checked, an unresolved V gene accounts for under half, and the remainder has no known explanation. V, J and clone size are those of that table, while D and trimming were read from the DNA. This sample gives some 85,000 clones in total; less than 85% of them show up just once. The ten largest clones represent roughly 2% of the sample.

The cohort was made up of under 800 healthy bone marrow donors. At the time of sampling, all cohort members were nominally healthy, though unrecorded immune exposures were likely present. The donor was CMV seronegative and was included in the group of over 300 seronegative cohort members. Every donor gave a peripheral blood sample, and the peripheral blood mononuclear cells from that sample were used for TCR beta sequencing. Genomic DNA extraction from the blood cell samples was performed with the Qiagen DNeasy Blood Extraction Kit. As concerns this clone: It has no known antigen specificity. The sample holds no much larger clone one base away, and base qualities are not on file.

Overall study results and their limits: While some public TCRs were present in many individuals, most TCR sequences turned up only very rarely across donors. In a later analysis, about 16,000 TCR beta sequences were associated with specific HLA alleles at a false discovery rate of 0.05. The earlier analysis of 587 of the donors excluded roughly 17 rarely observed V segments, including chromosome 9 orphons, because counts were too low. Linkage disequilibrium might explain the correlated functional status among segregating V segments, but an unknown experimental factor could not be ruled out. In a later analysis, several top co-occurrence clusters were reported to appear linked to parvovirus B19, influenza, CMV and Epstein-Barr virus. A total of about 180 TCR beta chains were listed by the study as associated with cytomegalovirus. The sequencing pipeline was judged likely to have produced a cluster of highly shared sequence variants as a technical artifact. The authors suggested that the approach could potentially be generalized to other disease states and immunological phenotypes. Assigning TCR associations to individual alleles was difficult when HLA alleles, especially DR and DQ, strongly co-occurred. A further reported finding was that TCR beta sequences accurately predicted the HLA-A and HLA-B alleles for most subjects in the first cohort. V-gene and J-gene trimming of TCR beta chains was associated with a missense DCLRE1C variant in a later genetic analysis, and the association was replicated in an independent cohort. Because HLA typing was missing for some donors at each locus, association tests included only the typed subset. Immune exposure information for the cohort was limited to CMV serostatus. Roughly uniform sequencing depth across donors was assumed in presence/absence analyses, although this assumption may not hold. In a later analysis, TCR association rates were found to vary across HLA loci, with the most associated TCRs seen for DRB1 alleles and the fewest for HLA-C alleles. Compared with the 666-donor mean, donors in an Asian-associated ancestry cluster had fewer N-insertions in productive TCRs, according to a later genetic analysis. An earlier analysis of several hundred of the donors showed that most TCR beta V segments appeared in productive rearrangements either about 90% or about 30% of the time, which broadly matched IMGT annotations. This cohort had only TCR beta chains sequenced, and the lack of alpha or paired-chain data limited which features could be detected. Compared with equally common non-associated chains, HLA-associated TCR beta chains in a later analysis were more clonally expanded and had lower generation probabilities. A later analysis found that most CMV-associated TCR beta chains appeared HLA-restricted, with HLA associations seemingly driven largely by CMV exposure. In both the original and validation cohorts, the classifier was reported to diagnose cytomegalovirus status with high specificity and sensitivity. A few of the identified cytomegalovirus-associated TCR beta chains were confirmed in vitro to be specific for cytomegalovirus antigens.

This receptor was obtained from a man younger than 35 in good health and CMV-seronegative. The sequenced sample consisted of PBMCs.

The CDR3 region reads CASSISDRAETQYF. In nucleotide form, the sequence is TGTGCCAGTAGTATATCTGACAGGGCAGAGACCCAGTACTTC. The V gene is TRBV19 and the J gene is TRBJ2-5, with 7 bases in between that match TRBD1. Trimming removed 2 bases from V and 4 bases from J; the gene matches leave 4 bases unexplained. Spanning cysteine to phenylalanine, the CDR3 consists of 14 amino acids. This entry keeps only the CDR3 DNA: 42 bases, framed from base 1. CDR1 and CDR2, per the germline V gene (reference sequence), are LNHDA and SQIVND.